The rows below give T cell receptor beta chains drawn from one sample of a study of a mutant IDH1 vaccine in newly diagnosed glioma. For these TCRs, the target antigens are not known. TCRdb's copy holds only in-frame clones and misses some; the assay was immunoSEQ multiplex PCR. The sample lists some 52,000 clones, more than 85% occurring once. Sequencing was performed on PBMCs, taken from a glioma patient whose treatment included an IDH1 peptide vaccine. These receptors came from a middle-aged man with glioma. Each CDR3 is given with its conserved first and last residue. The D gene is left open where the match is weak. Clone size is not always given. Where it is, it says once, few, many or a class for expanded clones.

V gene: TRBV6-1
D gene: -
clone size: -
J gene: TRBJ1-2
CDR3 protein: CASSEWIDKNYGYTF
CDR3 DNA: TGTGCCAGCAGTGAATGGATAGACAAGAACTATGGCTACACCTTC

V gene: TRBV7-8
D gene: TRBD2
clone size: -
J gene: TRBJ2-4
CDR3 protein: CASSLGGGTRAKNIQYF
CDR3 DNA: TGTGCCAGCAGCTTAGGGGGAGGGACGAGGGCCAAAAACATTCAGTACTTC

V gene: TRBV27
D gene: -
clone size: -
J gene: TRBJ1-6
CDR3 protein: CASSKNGGYSYNSPLHF
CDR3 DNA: TGTGCCAGCAGTAAGAATGGGGGTTACTCCTATAATTCACCCCTCCACTTT

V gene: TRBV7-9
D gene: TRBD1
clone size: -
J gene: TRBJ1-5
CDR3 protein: CASSMWTGGIGQPQHF
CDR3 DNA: TGTGCCAGCAGCATGTGGACAGGGGGCATCGGTCAGCCCCAGCATTTT

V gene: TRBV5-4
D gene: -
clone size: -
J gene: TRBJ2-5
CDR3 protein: CASSPIAGTSETQYF
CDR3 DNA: TGTGCCAGCAGCCCTATTGCGGGAACCTCGGAGACCCAGTACTTC

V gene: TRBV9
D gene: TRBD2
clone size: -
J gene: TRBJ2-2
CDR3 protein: CASGGTSGGLIVTGELFF
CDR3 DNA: TGTGCCAGCGGGGGGACTAGCGGGGGCCTTATTGTCACCGGGGAGCTGTTTTTT

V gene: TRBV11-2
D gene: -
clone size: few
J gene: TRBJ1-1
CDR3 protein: CASGRIQGNTEAFF
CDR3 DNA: TGTGCCAGCGGACGTATACAGGGGAACACTGAAGCTTTCTTT

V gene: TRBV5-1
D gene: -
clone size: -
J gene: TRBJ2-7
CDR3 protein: CASSLSRGRAEQYF
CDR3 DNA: TGCGCCAGCAGCTTGTCTCGGGGGCGCGCCGAGCAGTACTTC

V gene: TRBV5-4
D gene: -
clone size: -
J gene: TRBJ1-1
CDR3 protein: CASRRGLRGTEAFF
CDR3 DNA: TGTGCCAGCAGACGGGGACTTAGGGGGACTGAAGCTTTCTTT

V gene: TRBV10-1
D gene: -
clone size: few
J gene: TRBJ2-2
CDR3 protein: CASSESPGLTTGELFF
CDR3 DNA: TGCGCCAGCAGTGAGTCCCCGGGGCTAACCACCGGGGAGCTGTTTTTT

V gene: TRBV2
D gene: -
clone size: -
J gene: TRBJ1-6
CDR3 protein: CASSEVANSPLHF
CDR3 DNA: TGTGCCAGCAGTGAAGTTGCTAATTCACCCCTCCACTTT

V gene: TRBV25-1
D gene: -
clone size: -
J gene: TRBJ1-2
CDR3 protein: CASSDRPNYGYTF
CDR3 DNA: TGTGCCAGCAGTGACCGACCCAACTATGGCTACACCTTC

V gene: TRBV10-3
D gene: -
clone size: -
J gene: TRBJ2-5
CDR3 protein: CAMRSGTGETQYF
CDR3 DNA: TGTGCCATGCGTTCCGGGACCGGAGAGACCCAGTACTTC

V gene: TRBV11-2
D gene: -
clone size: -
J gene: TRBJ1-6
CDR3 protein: CASSSTRGHLTPLHF
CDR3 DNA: TGTGCCAGCAGCTCGACACGGGGACATCTTACACCCCTCCACTTT

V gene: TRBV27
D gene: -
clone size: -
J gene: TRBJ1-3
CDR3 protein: CASSLSRGTGNTIYF
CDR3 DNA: TGTGCCAGCAGTTTATCGAGGGGAACGGGAAACACCATATATTTT

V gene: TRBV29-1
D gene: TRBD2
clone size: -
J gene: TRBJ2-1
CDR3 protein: CSVERAGDYNEQFF
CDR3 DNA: TGCAGCGTTGAAAGGGCGGGAGACTACAATGAGCAGTTCTTC

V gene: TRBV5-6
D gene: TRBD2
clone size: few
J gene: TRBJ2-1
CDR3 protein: CASSLVLATNEQFF
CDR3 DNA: TGTGCCAGCAGCTTGGTACTAGCGACGAATGAGCAGTTCTTC

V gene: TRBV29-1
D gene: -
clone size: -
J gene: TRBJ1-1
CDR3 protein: CSAGTPSIEAFF
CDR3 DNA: TGCAGCGCCGGGACTCCGAGTATTGAAGCTTTCTTT

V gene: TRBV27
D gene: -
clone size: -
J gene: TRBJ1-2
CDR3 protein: CASSLRVGGGYGYTF
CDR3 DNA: TGTGCCAGCAGTTTAAGAGTGGGAGGGGGGTATGGCTACACCTTC

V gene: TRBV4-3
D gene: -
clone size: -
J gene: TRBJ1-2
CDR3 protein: CASSQDHTGGKGYGYTF
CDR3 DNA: TGCGCCAGCAGCCAAGATCATACCGGGGGCAAGGGCTATGGCTACACCTTC

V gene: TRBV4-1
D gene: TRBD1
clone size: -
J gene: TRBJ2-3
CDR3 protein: CASSQQGADTQYF
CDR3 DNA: TGCGCCAGCAGCCAACAGGGGGCGGATACGCAGTATTTT

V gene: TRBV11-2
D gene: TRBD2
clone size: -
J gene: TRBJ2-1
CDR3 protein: CASSHGGRVGNEQFF
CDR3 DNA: TGTGCCAGCAGCCACGGAGGGAGGGTAGGTAATGAGCAGTTCTTC

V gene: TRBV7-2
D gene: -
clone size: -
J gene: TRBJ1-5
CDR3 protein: CASSPHGRQPQHF
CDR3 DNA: TGTGCCAGCAGCCCGCACGGGAGGCAGCCCCAGCATTTT

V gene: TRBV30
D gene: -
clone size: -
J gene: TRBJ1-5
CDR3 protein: CAWSVSGGTNQPQHF
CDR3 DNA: TGTGCCTGGAGTGTAAGCGGGGGCACCAATCAGCCCCAGCATTTT

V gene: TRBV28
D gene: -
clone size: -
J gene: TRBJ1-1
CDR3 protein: CASSLRGRRTEAFF
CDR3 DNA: TGTGCCAGCAGTTTGCGAGGGAGACGGACTGAAGCTTTCTTT

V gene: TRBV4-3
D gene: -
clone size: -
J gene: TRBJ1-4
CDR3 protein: CASSQGMAGIREKLFF
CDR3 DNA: TGCGCCAGCAGCCAAGGAATGGCAGGGATACGTGAAAAACTGTTTTTT

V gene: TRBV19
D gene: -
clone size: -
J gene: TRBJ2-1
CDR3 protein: CASSSRGREQFF
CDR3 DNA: TGTGCCAGTAGTTCAAGAGGTAGGGAGCAGTTCTTC

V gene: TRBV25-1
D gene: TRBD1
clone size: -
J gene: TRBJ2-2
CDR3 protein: CASSDPGQGTSTGELFF
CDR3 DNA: TGTGCCAGCAGTGACCCGGGACAGGGAACGAGCACCGGGGAGCTGTTTTTT

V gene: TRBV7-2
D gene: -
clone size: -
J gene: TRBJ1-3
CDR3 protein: CASSFSLTRGSGNTIYF
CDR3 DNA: TGTGCCAGCAGCTTTTCTTTAACCAGGGGCTCTGGAAACACCATATATTTT

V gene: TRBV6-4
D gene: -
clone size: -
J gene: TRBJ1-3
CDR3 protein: CASSDSKGNSGNTIYF
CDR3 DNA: TGTGCCAGCAGTGACTCTAAGGGGAACTCTGGAAACACCATATATTTT

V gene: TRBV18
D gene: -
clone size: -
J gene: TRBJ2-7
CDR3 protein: CASSPPLSFGPGHHSYEQYF
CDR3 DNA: TGTGCCAGCTCACCCCCCCTCTCTTTCGGCCCGGGACACCACTCCTACGAGCAGTACTTC

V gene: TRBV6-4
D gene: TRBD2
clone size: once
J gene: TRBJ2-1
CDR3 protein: CASSDTSGSYNEQFF
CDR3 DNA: TGTGCCAGCAGTGACACTAGCGGGAGCTACAATGAGCAGTTCTTC

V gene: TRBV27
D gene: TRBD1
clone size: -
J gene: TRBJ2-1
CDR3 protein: CASRQPGQFYNEQFF
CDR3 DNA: TGTGCCAGCAGACAACCGGGACAGTTCTACAATGAGCAGTTCTTC

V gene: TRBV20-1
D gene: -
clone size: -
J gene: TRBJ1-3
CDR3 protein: CSAGGGNTIYF
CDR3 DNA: TGCAGTGCTGGGGGGGGAAACACCATATATTTT

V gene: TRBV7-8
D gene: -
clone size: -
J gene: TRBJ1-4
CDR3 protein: CASSASQLVNEKLFF
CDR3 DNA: TGTGCCAGCAGCGCCAGTCAGTTAGTCAATGAAAAACTGTTTTTT

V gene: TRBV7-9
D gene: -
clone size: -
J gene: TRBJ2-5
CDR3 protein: CASSSAKSGDKETQYF
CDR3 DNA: TGTGCCAGCAGCTCCGCAAAAAGCGGGGACAAAGAGACCCAGTACTTC

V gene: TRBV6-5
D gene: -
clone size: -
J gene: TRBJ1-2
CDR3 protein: CASSPPGTRSYTF
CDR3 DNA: TGTGCCAGCAGCCCACCGGGCACCAGGTCCTACACCTTC